The clone carrying this T cell receptor (beta chain) showed up just once. As yet, its antigen is unknown. This CDR3 spans 15 amino acids. Trimming removed 8 bases at V and 0 bases at J, with 15 bases between. Germline V gene data show CDR1 as SSHAT and CDR2 as FNYEAQ (reference sequence). This sample stems from a study of cytomegalovirus exposure and HLA in healthy donors. The study's findings and limits: About 90% or about 30% of the time was how often most TCR beta V segments were productive, according to an earlier analysis. A classifier reportedly called cytomegalovirus status with high sensitivity and specificity.

PCR amplification relied on 60 Vbeta primers (plus 13 Jbeta primers). Data came from immunoSEQ multiplex PCR; TCRdb stores just in-frame clones and leaves some out. The data hold about 120,000 clones, with around two thirds observed a single time. Sequencing input: PBMCs. The TCR originated in a woman aged 40-49 years in good health and CMV-seropositive. The rearrangement joins TRBV7-7 to TRBJ2-3; a weak D match, TRBD1 (5 bases). CDR3 sequence reads: CASATGHGSTDTQYF. The CDR3 nucleotides read TGTGCCAGCGCGACCGGACACGGTAGCACAGATACGCAGTATTTT.